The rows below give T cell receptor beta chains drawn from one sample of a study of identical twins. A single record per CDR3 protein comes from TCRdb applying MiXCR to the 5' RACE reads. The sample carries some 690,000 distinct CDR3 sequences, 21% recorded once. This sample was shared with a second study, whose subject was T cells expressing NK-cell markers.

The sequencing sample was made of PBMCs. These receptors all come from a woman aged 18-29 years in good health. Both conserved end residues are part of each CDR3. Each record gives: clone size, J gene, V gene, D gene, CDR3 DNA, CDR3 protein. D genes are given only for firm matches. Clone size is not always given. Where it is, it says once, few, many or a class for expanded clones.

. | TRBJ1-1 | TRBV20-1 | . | TGCAGTGCTAGGGAACTAAGTAACACTGAAGCTTTCTTT | CSARELSNTEAFF
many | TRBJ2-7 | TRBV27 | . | TGTGCCAGCAGTCTTACGGACAGCTCGTCCTACGAGCAGTACTTC | CASSLTDSSSYEQYF
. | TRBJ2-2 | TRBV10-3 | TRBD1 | TGTGCCATCAGTGAGGGGACAGGGTTCACCGGGGAGCTGTTTTTT | CAISEGTGFTGELFF
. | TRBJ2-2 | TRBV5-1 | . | TGCGCCAGCGGCAGGGACGTCACCGGGGAGCTGTTTTTT | CASGRDVTGELFF
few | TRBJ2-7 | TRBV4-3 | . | TGCGCCAGCAGCCAAGATGCGGGACACCAAGTTCAGTACTTC | CASSQDAGHQVQYF
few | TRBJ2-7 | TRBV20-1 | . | TGCAGTGCTAGTAGTGACAAAGCCTACGAGCAGTACTTC | CSASSDKAYEQYF
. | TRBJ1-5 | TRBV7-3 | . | TGTGCCAGCAGCCCCTCTCGGGGCATTAATCAGCCCCAGCATTTT | CASSPSRGINQPQHF
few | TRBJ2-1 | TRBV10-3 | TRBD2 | TGTGCCATCAGTGAGTCCATCTTAGCGGGGAGTATGGGTGAGCAGTTCTTC | CAISESILAGSMGEQFF
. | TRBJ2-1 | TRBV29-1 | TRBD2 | TGCAGCGTTGTCCCCACACTCGGGGGGGATGAGCAGTTCTTC | CSVVPTLGGDEQFF
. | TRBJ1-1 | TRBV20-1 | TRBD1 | TGCAGTGCTAGAGTTAAGGGGGCAAACACTGAAGCTTTCTTT | CSARVKGANTEAFF
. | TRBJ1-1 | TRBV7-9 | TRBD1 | TGTGCCAGCAGCAGATTACAGGGGATGAACACTGAAGCTTTCTTT | CASSRLQGMNTEAFF
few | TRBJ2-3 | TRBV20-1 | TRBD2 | TGCAGTGCTAGAGAGTGGCGGGGGGCTTACACAGATACGCAGTATTTT | CSAREWRGAYTDTQYF
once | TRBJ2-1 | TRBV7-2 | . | TGTGCCAGCAGCTTAGCGCCTAGCAATGAGCAGTTCTTC | CASSLAPSNEQFF
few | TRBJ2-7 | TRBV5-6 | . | TGTGCCAGCAGCTTCCGGGCATCCTCCGAGCAGTACTTC | CASSFRASSEQYF
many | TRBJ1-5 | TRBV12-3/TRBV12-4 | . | TGTGCCAGCAGTTTTGCGAGGGACCAGCCCCAGCATTTT | CASSFARDQPQHF
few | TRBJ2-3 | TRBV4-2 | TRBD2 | TGTGCCAGCAAGGCGGGAGGGCCCGATAGCACAGATACGCAGTATTTT | CASKAGGPDSTDTQYF
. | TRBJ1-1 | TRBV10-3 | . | TGTGCCATCAGTGAGGTCCAGGAGAGGGGTGAAGCTTTCTTT | CAISEVQERGEAFF
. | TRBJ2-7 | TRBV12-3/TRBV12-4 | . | TGTGCCAGCAGCCCCCCTCCTGGGTTCTACGAGCAGTACTTC | CASSPPPGFYEQYF
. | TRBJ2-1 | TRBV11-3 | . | TGTGCCAGCGGCGCAGGCAATGAGCAGTTCTTC | CASGAGNEQFF
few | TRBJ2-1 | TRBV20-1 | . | TGCAGTGCAAGGGACACCCGGAGCTCCTACAATGAGCAGTTCTTC | CSARDTRSSYNEQFF
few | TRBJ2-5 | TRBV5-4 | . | TGTGCCAGCACCGAAGGAGGGGCTCGAGAGACCCAGTACTTC | CASTEGGARETQYF
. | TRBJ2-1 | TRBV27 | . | TGTGCCAGCAGCACAGGGATGAATGAGCAGTTCTTC | CASSTGMNEQFF
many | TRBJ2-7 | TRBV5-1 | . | TGCGCCAGCAGCTCCCAGGGGACCTACTCCTACGAGCAGTACTTC | CASSSQGTYSYEQYF
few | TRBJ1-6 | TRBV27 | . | TGTGCCAGCAGTTTGTCGTCTCCTTCACCCCTCCACTTT | CASSLSSPSPLHF
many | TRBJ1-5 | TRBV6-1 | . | TGTGCCAGCAGCCCCCGGTCAGGGGTCGGCAATCAGCCCCAGCATTTT | CASSPRSGVGNQPQHF
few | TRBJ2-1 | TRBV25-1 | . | TGTGCCAGCAGTGAACGTAAGGCAGTTCCCTACAATGAGCAGTTCTTC | CASSERKAVPYNEQFF
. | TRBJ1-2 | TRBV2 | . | TGTGCCAGCAGTGTAACGGACTATGGCTACACCTTC | CASSVTDYGYTF
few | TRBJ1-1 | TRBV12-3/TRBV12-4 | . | TGTGCCAGCAGTTTTAGTCTGCGGGTAACTGAAGCTTTCTTT | CASSFSLRVTEAFF
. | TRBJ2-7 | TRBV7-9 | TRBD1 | TGTGCCAGCAGCTTACCATCTAGGGGGCGATACGAGCAGTACTTC | CASSLPSRGRYEQYF
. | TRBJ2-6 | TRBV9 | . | TGTGCCAGCAGCGCCATAACTGGGGCCAACGTCCTGACTTTC | CASSAITGANVLTF
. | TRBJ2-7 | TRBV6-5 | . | TGTGCCAGCAGTTACCACCCAGCGTCTCGTGTTGGCGGAACCTACGAGCAGTACTTC | CASSYHPASRVGGTYEQYF
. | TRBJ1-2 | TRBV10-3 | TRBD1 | TGTGCCACGAGAAACAGGGGGCAGGAGGTCTATGGCTACACCTTC | CATRNRGQEVYGYTF